Following are 2 T cell receptor beta chains from one sample sequenced in a study of T-cell reconstitution after alpha-beta-depleted transplantation in children. Unique molecular identifiers were incorporated when the TCRbeta library was constructed. Via MiXCR, TCRdb re-called the PCR reads, giving one row per CDR3 protein. Here the sample spans about 980,000 distinct CDR3 sequences, around 30% being singletons. Material: PBMCs, mostly from graft donor cells, obtained 360 days after TCRalphabeta/CD19-depleted stem cell transplant. These receptors were obtained from a boy younger than two who had a stem cell transplant for SCID, so the T cells may come from the graft donor.

There are a few counts of this clonotype. V usage is TRBV5-1 and J usage is TRBJ2-1, with 9 bases fitting TRBD2. There are 20 residues in the CDR3. Germline V lookup: CDR1 SGHRS, CDR2 YFSETQ. V shed 0 bases, J shed 4 bases, and the junction held 17 bases outside the gene matches. As DNA, the CDR3 is TGCGCCAGCAGCTTGGAGGTATTCTGGCGGGGGGGCGGTCCGTACAATGAGCAGTTCTTC. Encoded protein: CASSLEVFWRGGGPYNEQFF.

The V and J genes are TRBV11-2 and TRBJ2-5, with a weak D call TRBD2 (5 bases). V was shortened by 6 bases and J by 3 bases, with 11 bases between the two germline ends. Germline CDR1 SGHAT, CDR2 FQNNGV. The CDR3 length is 13 residues. The CDR3 DNA follows: TGTGCCAGCAGACCCCGGGGAGAAGAGACCCAGTACTTC. Protein sequence: CASRPRGEETQYF.